This TCR beta chain was identified during a study of CD8 T cells in ankylosing spondylitis. Study observations and caveats: A TCR beta motif of under ten highly homologous variants seemed to mark ankylosing spondylitis blood.

V lost 6 bases and J lost 0, with 11 bases in between. This CDR3 is 15 amino acids long. This clonotype was seen more than once but under ten times. What it recognizes is unknown. Preparation of TCR beta libraries was done by quantitative 5'-RACE with molecular barcodes. TCRdb re-analysed the 5' RACE reads in MiXCR, keeping a single row per CDR3 protein. Found here are 470,000 or so distinct CDR3 sequences, about 25% of them singletons; the top ten hold 0.89%. The V call is TRBV12-3 or TRBV12-4, the J call TRBJ2-2; the D is unclear. This clonotype was obtained from a male donor with ankylosing spondylitis. The sample comprised blood, either unsorted or a sorted T cell fraction (not recorded which). The CDR3 spells CASSLDEANTGELFF. CDR3 nucleotides: TGTGCCAGCAGCCTAGACGAGGCGAACACCGGGGAGCTGTTTTTT.